This record looks at one T cell receptor (beta chain) sequence and its context. The antigen it binds to is not known. The record has no base qualities; no much larger clone is one base away. This sample was included in a study of stem cell transplantation in POMP-related autoinflammatory disease (dated by TCRdb to about 2021). A note on the overall study: It was hypothesized that MHC class I-dependent CD8+ T-cell differentiation and positive selection are impaired by defective thymoproteasomes, resulting in skewing of the TRB repertoire. To find out how POMP deficiency affects T-cell receptor beta repertoire diversity and CDR3 characteristics, high-throughput TRB sequencing was used. Before transplant, CD4+ naive T-cell skewing, low CD8+ T-cell proportions, and reduced T-cell cytokine secretion were observed in patients.

This sample's time point label indicates: before hematopoietic stem cell transplant. PRAID was a condition in which autoinflammation came alongside prominent immunodeficiency. Before TRB sequencing, T-cell subsets (conventional T cells, CD8+ T cells, regulatory T cells, T follicular helper cells) were sorted. The library relied on the immunoSEQ multiplex PCR assay. The source study handled its data this way. Repertoire diversity was quantified with Shannon entropy, accounting for clonal size distribution. The Gini-Simpson index (Simpson_1-D) served as the measure of how unequally clonotypes were distributed. TCRdb took over this immuneACCESS table, retaining in-frame rearrangements with V and J assigned. Such tables are incomplete; in checked studies, under half of the missing clones stem from an unresolved V gene, and the remainder is unexplained. That table furnishes V, J and clone size, whereas the DNA furnished D and trimming. The sample table contains about 32,000 clones; only one count was recorded for approximately 86% of them. The ten largest account for around 0.72% of the sample.

Here is what the overall study found, with its caveats: PRAID patients showed a restricted number of unique TRB V-J gene pairings. Across all analyzed T-cell subsets, PRAID patients tended toward lower TRB diversity and higher clonality. In PRAID patients, the trend toward increased clonality and lower diversity reached statistical significance only for regulatory T cells.

This sequence originates from a human donor with POMP-related autoinflammation and immune dysregulation (PRAID). Sequences were derived from CD4+ T cells from PBMCs, sampled before stem cell transplantation.

The DNA is as follows: TGTGCCAGCAGCCAAGGCTGGGCCGAGGGGGGGGCCAACGTCCTGACTTTC. Its protein product is CASSQGWAEGGANVLTF. The rearranged chain carries TRBV14 and TRBJ2-6, with the D call perhaps TRBD1 or TRBD2, as 5 bases match in each case. Taken from the germline V gene, the CDR1 and CDR2 loops are SGHDN and FVKESK. V is clipped by 1 base and J by 4 bases, and the sequence between their germline boundaries is 14 bases long. The CDR3 covers 17 residues, taking in both the cysteine and the phenylalanine. Kept here is only the CDR3 DNA, which spans 51 bases and is read in frame from base 1.